Presented here are 10 T cell receptor beta chains from one specimen sequenced in a study of cytomegalovirus exposure and HLA in healthy donors. Clones were read by immunoSEQ multiplex PCR, and TCRdb kept only the in-frame ones, dropping some. The table lists 220,000 or so clones, around 90% of them singletons. Sequencing was done on a sample of PBMCs. Receptor source: a woman between 18 and 30 years old in good health and CMV-seropositive.

CDR3 protein: CASSPTRDSLYEQYF. The CDR3 DNA sequence: TGCGCCAGCTCACCAACCCGGGACAGTTTATACGAGCAGTACTTC. The chain combines TRBV4-1 with TRBJ2-7; 7 positions match TRBD1. V was pared by 8 bases and J by 4 bases, with 14 bases of the junction left unmatched. CDR3 length equals 15 residues. Germline CDR1 MGHRA, CDR2 YSYEKL.

The count of this clone is one. The chain couples TRBV7-8 to TRBJ1-2; D is ambiguous. Trimming removed 3 bases at V and 2 bases at J, with 13 bases between. CDR3 length equals 15 residues. Germline CDR1 and CDR2: SGHVS and FQNEAQ. The CDR3 DNA sequence: TGTGCCAGCAGCTTGAGACGGGAGTCAAACTATGGCTACACCTTC. Translation gives CASSLRRESNYGYTF. The variable domain in full, completed from reference TRBV7-8 and TRBJ1-2, reads GAGVSQSPRYKVAKRGQDVALRCDPISGHVSLFWYQQALGQGPEFLTYFQNEAQLDKSGLPSDRFFAERPEGSVSTLKIQRTQQEDSAVYLCASSLRRESNYGYTFGSGTRLTVV.

The chain joins TRBV7-9 to TRBJ2-2; TRBD2 is a possible D gene (5 bases). Looked up from germline, CDR1 is SEHNR and CDR2 is FQNEAQ (reference sequence). The CDR3 covers 15 residues. Trimming shortened V by 2 bases and J by 2 bases, and 9 bases separated the two germline ends. CDR3 in DNA: TGTGCCAGCAGCTTATTCAGCGGTAACACCGGGGAGCTGTTTTTT. Its translation is CASSLFSGNTGELFF.

CDR3: CATQPGSGANVLTF. CDR3 in DNA: TGCGCCACGCAACCCGGCTCTGGGGCCAACGTCCTGACTTTC. The chain uses TRBV10-2 and TRBJ2-6; D gene unclear. Germline V gene lookup returns CDR1 WSHSY and CDR2 SAAADI. Trimming pared 10 bases from V and 0 bases from J, leaving 10 bases between. This CDR3 is built from 14 residues.

This sequence joins TRBV5-1 and TRBJ2-7, with a possible D match to TRBD1 (6 bases). CDR1 is SGHRS, CDR2 YFSETQ, per germline. CDR3 size: 14 residues. V was trimmed by 5 bases and J by 6 bases, leaving 18 bases between them. The CDR3 spells CASSHGPKGVEQYF. CDR3 DNA: TGCGCCAGCAGTCACGGCCCGAAGGGGGTCGAGCAGTACTTC. Based on the CDR3 plus reference TRBV5-1 and TRBJ2-7, the full variable domain is KAGVTQTPRYLIKTRGQQVTLSCSPISGHRSVSWYQQTPGQGLQFLFEYFSETQRNKGNFPGRFSGRQFSNSRSEMNVSTLELGDSALYLCASSHGPKGVEQYFGPGTRLTVT.

The chain couples TRBV12-5 to TRBJ2-6; D call uncertain. The CDR3 length is 13 residues. The V gene's germline CDR1 is LGHNT and CDR2 FRNRAP. Trimming cost V 7 bases and J 1 base, with 5 bases left between them. The CDR3: CASARSGANVLTF. DNA for the CDR3: TGTGCTAGTGCCCGTTCTGGGGCCAACGTCCTGACTTTC.

V and J are TRBV28 and TRBJ2-1; D is unresolved. Trimming took 6 bases from V and 0 from J, leaving 6 bases between them. This CDR3 is 13 amino acids long. Looked up from germline, CDR1 is MDHEN and CDR2 is SYDVKM. The CDR3: CASSFFSYNEQFF. The CDR3 coding sequence is TGTGCCAGCAGCTTTTTCTCCTACAATGAGCAGTTCTTC. Full variable domain (remainder filled in from reference TRBV28 and TRBJ2-1): DVKVTQSSRYLVKRTGEKVFLECVQDMDHENMFWYRQDPGLGLRLIYFSYDVKMKEKGDIPEGYSVSREKKERFSLILESASTNQTSMYLCASSFFSYNEQFFGPGTRLTVL.

V usage is TRBV9 and J usage is TRBJ1-3; D not certain. Germline CDR1 is SGDLS and CDR2 is YYNGEE. This CDR3 is 15 amino acids long. V lost 4 bases and J 0 bases, leaving 11 bases between the germline ends. CDR3 bases: TGTGCCAGCAGCCCCCGAGGGATCTCTGGAAACACCATATATTTT. The encoded protein is CASSPRGISGNTIYF.

The chain employs TRBV6-1 and TRBJ1-4; D remains unclear. V was shortened by 1 base and J by 5 bases, with 11 bases between the two germline ends. This CDR3 contains 15 residues. CDR1 and CDR2 from the germline V gene are MNHNS and SASEGT. CDR3 nucleotide sequence: TGTGCCAGCAGTGAAGGGATAGGAGGGAATGAAAAACTGTTTTTT. It codes for CASSEGIGGNEKLFF.

A remark on this clone: The same CDR3 also results from other DNA sequences found in this sample. J is TRBJ1-5 and V is TRBV28; maybe TRBD1 (5 bases). V lost 2 bases, J lost 2 bases, and 7 bases lay in between. CDR3 length: 14 amino acids. The germline V gene has CDR1 MDHEN and CDR2 SYDVKM. CDR3 amino acids: CASSLPGGNQPQHF. The DNA for the CDR3 is TGTGCCAGCAGTTTACCGGGGGGCAATCAGCCCCAGCATTTT.